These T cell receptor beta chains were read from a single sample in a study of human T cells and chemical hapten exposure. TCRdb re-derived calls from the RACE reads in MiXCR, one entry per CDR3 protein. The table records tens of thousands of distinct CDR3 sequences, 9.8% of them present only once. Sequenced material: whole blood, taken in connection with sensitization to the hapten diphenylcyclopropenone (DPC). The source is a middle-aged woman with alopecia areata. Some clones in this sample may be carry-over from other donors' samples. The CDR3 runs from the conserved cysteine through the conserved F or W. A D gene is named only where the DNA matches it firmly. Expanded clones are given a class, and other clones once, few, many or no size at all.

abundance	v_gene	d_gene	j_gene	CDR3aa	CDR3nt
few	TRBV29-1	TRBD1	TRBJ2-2	CSGTGQYTGELFF	TGCAGCGGCACGGGACAGTACACCGGGGAGCTGTTTTTT
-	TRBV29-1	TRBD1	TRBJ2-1	CSAEGAGRNEQFF	TGCAGCGCCGAGGGGGCAGGTCGCAATGAGCAGTTCTTC
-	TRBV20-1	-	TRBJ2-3	CSARGLVGADTQYF	TGCAGTGCTAGAGGACTAGTGGGGGCAGATACGCAGTATTTT
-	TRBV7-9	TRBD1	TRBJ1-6	CAAGQGAPSPLHF	TGTGCCGCAGGACAGGGGGCCCCATCACCCCTCCACTTT
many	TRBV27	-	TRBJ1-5	CASSSLWGSNQPQHF	TGTGCCAGCAGTTCCCTTTGGGGTAGCAATCAGCCCCAGCATTTT
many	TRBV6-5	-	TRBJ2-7	CASTGTASSYEQYF	TGTGCCAGTACCGGGACTGCAAGCTCCTACGAGCAGTACTTC
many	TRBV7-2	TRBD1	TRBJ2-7	CASSLAPGQKWQQYF	TGTGCCAGCAGCTTAGCCCCGGGACAGAAGTGGCAGCAGTACTTC
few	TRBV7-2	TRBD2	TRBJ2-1	CASSLGTSGGGPQFF	TGTGCCAGCAGCTTGGGAACTAGCGGGGGAGGGCCCCAGTTCTTC
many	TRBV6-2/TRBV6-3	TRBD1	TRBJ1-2	CASSFGTAFFAF	TGTGCCAGCAGTTTCGGGACAGCCTTTTTCGCCTTC
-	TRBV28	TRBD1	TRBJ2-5	CASSRLNRGLETQYF	TGTGCCAGCAGTCGGCTGAACAGGGGGCTTGAGACCCAGTACTTC
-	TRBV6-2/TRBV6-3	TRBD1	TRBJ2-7	CASKGAPGTGPYEQYF	TGTGCCAGCAAAGGGGCCCCCGGGACAGGGCCCTACGAGCAGTACTTC
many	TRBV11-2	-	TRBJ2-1	CASAPWQALYNEQFF	TGTGCCAGCGCCCCGTGGCAGGCCCTCTACAATGAGCAGTTCTTC
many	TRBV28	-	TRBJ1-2	CASSLPPRGDGYTF	TGTGCCAGCAGTTTACCCCCAAGGGGGGATGGCTACACCTTC
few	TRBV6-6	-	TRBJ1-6	CASSYSDGGSPLHF	TGTGCCAGCAGTTACTCGGACGGAGGATCACCCCTCCACTTT
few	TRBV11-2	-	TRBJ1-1	CASSSGHTGTEAFF	TGTGCCAGCAGCTCGGGACACACGGGCACTGAAGCTTTCTTT
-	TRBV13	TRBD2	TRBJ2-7	CASSFSQRGRPYEQYF	TGTGCCAGCAGCTTTTCGCAGCGGGGGAGACCCTACGAGCAGTACTTC
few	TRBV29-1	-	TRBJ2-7	CSVSGGHYEQYF	TGCAGCGTTTCTGGGGGTCACTACGAGCAGTACTTC
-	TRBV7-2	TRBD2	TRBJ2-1	CASSSRLAGGLSEQFF	TGTGCCAGCAGCTCCCGACTAGCGGGGGGCCTGAGTGAGCAGTTCTTC
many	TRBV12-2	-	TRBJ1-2	CASRPRGRGVYGYTF	TGTGCAAGTCGCCCGCGGGGACGGGGAGTCTATGGCTACACCTTC
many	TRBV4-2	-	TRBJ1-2	CASSQSQVTVNYGYTF	TGTGCCAGCAGCCAATCGCAGGTGACGGTTAACTATGGCTACACCTTC
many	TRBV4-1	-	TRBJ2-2	CASSQDLSTGQKTGELFF	TGCGCCAGCAGCCAAGATCTCTCGACAGGTCAAAAAACCGGGGAGCTGTTTTTT
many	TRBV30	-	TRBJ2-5	CACTPRTDPRGWPQYF	TGTGCCTGTACTCCGAGAACGGACCCCCGCGGTTGGCCCCAGTACTTC
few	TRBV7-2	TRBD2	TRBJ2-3	CASSLLAALTDTQYF	TGTGCCAGCAGCCTCCTAGCGGCACTAACAGATACGCAGTATTTT
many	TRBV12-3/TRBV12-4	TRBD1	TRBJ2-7	CASRPGTVSYEQYF	TGTGCCAGCAGACCCGGGACAGTCTCCTACGAGCAGTACTTC
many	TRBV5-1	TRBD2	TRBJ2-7	CASSEEATSGSYEQYF	TGCGCCAGCAGCGAGGAGGCGACTAGCGGATCCTACGAGCAGTACTTC
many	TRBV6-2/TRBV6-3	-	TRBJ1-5	CASRDIDSNSNQPQHF	TGTGCCAGCAGGGACATCGACAGCAATAGCAATCAGCCCCAGCATTTT
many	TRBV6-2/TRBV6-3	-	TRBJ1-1	CASRTPARDTEAFF	TGTGCCAGCCGGACTCCAGCCAGGGACACTGAAGCTTTCTTT
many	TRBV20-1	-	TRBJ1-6	CSASTGFDSPLHF	TGCAGTGCTAGTACCGGGTTTGACTCACCCCTCCACTTT
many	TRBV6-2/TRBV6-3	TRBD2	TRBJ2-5	CASSPLTSGVKETQYF	TGTGCCAGCAGTCCTCTGACTAGCGGGGTAAAAGAGACCCAGTACTTC
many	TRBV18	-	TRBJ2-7	CASSRTALGEQYF	TGTGCCAGCTCACGGACAGCTTTGGGAGAGCAGTACTTC
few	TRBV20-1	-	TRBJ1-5	CSSKEAVKAGLAGNQPQHF	TGCAGTTCTAAAGAGGCGGTCAAGGCAGGGCTTGCGGGCAATCAGCCCCAGCATTTT
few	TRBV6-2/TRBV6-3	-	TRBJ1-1	CASSDRNTEAFF	TGTGCCAGCAGCGACAGGAACACTGAAGCTTTCTTT
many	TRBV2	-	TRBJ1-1	CASRSLQGNTEAFF	TGTGCCAGCAGATCCTTACAGGGTAACACTGAAGCTTTCTTT
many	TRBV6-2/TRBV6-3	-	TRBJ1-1	CASSQGAGQAFF	TGTGCCAGCAGCCAAGGGGCAGGGCAAGCTTTCTTT
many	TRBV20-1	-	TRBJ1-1	CSARDTGLGGTEAFF	TGCAGTGCTAGAGACACAGGACTTGGGGGAACTGAAGCTTTCTTT
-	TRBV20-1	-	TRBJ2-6	CSAFYSGANVLTF	TGCAGTGCCTTCTATTCTGGGGCCAACGTCCTGACTTTC
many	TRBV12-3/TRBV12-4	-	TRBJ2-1	CASSLESHEQFF	TGTGCCAGCAGCCTGGAGTCGCATGAGCAGTTCTTC
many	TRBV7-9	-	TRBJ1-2	CASSLQRVEGYTF	TGTGCCAGCAGCTTGCAGAGGGTTGAGGGCTACACCTTC
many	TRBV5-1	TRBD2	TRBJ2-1	CASSFAPPPGLAGGISDEQFF	TGCGCCAGCAGCTTCGCCCCCCCGCCGGGACTAGCGGGGGGAATTTCGGATGAGCAGTTCTTC
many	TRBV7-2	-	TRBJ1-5	CASTVDGARRNNQPQHF	TGTGCCAGCACCGTGGACGGGGCACGCAGGAACAATCAGCCCCAGCATTTT
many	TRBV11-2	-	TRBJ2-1	CASSSWTLAMASNEQFF	TGTGCCAGCAGCTCCTGGACCCTAGCGATGGCCTCCAATGAGCAGTTCTTC
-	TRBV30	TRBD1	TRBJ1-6	CAWSGQGSSYNSPLHF	TGTGCCTGGAGCGGACAGGGCAGCTCCTATAATTCACCCCTCCACTTT
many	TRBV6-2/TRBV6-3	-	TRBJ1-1	CASTGRANTEAFF	TGTGCCAGCACCGGGCGGGCGAACACTGAAGCTTTCTTT
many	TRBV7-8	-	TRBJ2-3	CASSPSPTDTQYF	TGTGCCAGCAGCCCAAGCCCCACAGATACGCAGTATTTT
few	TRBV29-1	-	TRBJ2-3	CSVEDRGGGDTQYF	TGCAGCGTTGAAGATCGGGGAGGGGGAGATACGCAGTATTTT
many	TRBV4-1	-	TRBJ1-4	CASSQEPRGANTNEKLFF	TGCGCCAGCAGCCAAGAGCCCCGGGGGGCAAATACGAATGAAAAACTGTTTTTT